This T cell receptor beta chain comes out of a study of high-grade serous ovarian cancer treatment subgroups. Study findings and constraints: Different patients shared almost no repertoire; same-patient tumors shared about 0.1 to 0.8. The analyses considered CDR3 and ignored CDR1 and CDR2.

On this clone itself: Its antigen is unknown.

Clones were read by immunoSEQ multiplex PCR, and TCRdb kept only the in-frame ones, dropping some. The sample contains fewer than 20,000 clones, about three quarters of which appear only once. V was cut by 2 bases and J by 4 bases, with 4 bases left in between. The V gene's germline CDR1 is SGHNT and CDR2 YYREEE (reference sequence). This CDR3 is 11 amino acids long. Tumor samples were taken before definitive surgery or chemotherapy. Input material: tumor tissue. This chain joins TRBV5-4 and TRBJ2-7; no clear D gene. This clonotype was sampled from a human donor with high-grade serous ovarian cancer. CDR3: CASSLGYEQYF. CDR3 nucleotides: TGTGCCAGCAGCTTAGGGTACGAGCAGTACTTC.